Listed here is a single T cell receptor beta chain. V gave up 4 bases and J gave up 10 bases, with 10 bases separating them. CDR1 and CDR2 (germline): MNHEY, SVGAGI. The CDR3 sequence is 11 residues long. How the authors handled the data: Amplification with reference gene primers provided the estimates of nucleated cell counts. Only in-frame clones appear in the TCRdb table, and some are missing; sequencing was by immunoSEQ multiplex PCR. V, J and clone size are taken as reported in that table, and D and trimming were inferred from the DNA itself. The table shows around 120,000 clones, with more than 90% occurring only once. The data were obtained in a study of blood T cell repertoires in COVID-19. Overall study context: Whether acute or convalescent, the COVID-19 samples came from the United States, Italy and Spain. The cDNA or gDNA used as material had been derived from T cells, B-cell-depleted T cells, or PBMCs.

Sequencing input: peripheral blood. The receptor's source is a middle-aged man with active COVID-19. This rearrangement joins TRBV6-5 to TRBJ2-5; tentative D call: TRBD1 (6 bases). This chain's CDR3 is CASSSPGDQYF. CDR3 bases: TGTGCCAGCAGTTCCCCAGGGGACCAGTACTTC.